This T cell receptor beta chain came from a study of T cells in Graves' hyperthyroidism and ophthalmopathy. Study results and caveats: Most clonotypes expanded in the thyroid (above 0.001) were also present in blood.

This clonotype was seen at least ten times. Its antigen is not identified. TCR beta CDR3 regions were amplified from RNA. An initial round of RT-PCR targeting the TCR CDR3 relied on the HTBI primer set. TCRdb recomputed calls from the multiplex PCR reads with MiXCR, one row per CDR3 protein. In the table there are some 200,000 distinct CDR3 sequences, 17% of which are singletons. V lost 3 bases to trimming and J lost 3 bases; unmatched junction nucleotides: 5. The CDR3 runs to 16 residues. From germline, CDR1 is KGHSH and CDR2 LQKENI. PBMCs were derived from 10 ml fresh peripheral blood. The chain is built from TRBV18 and TRBJ2-2, with TRBD1 identical over 9 bases. The sample consisted of blood. The clonotype originates from a man in his fifties or sixties with Graves' hyperthyroidism. CDR3 loop: CASSPGQGWHTGELFF. The CDR3 nucleotides read TGTGCCAGCTCACCGGGACAGGGTTGGCACACCGGGGAGCTGTTTTTT.